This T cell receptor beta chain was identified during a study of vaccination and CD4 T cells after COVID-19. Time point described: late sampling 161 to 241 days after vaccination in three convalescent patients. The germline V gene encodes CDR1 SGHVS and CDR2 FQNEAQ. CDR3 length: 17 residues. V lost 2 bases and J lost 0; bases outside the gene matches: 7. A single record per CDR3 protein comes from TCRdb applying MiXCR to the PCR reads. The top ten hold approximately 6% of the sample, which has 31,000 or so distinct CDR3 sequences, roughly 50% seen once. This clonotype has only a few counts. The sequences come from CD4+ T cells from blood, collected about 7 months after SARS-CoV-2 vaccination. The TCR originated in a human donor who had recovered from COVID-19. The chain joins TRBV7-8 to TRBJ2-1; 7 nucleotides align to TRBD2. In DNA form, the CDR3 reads TGTGCCAGCAGCTTATGGCTAGCGGAGAGCTCCTACAATGAGCAGTTCTTC. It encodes CASSLWLAESSYNEQFF.